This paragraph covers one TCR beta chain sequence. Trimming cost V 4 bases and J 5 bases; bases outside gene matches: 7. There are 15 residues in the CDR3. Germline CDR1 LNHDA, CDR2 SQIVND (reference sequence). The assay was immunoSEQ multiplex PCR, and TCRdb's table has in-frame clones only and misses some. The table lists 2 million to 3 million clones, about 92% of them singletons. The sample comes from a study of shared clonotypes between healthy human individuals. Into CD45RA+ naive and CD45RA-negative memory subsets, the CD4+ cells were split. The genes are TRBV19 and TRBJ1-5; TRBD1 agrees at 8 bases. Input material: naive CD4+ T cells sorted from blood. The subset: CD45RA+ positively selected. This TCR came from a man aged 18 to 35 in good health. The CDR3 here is CASSTRTGRDQPQHF. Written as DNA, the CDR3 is TGTGCCAGTAGTACAAGGACAGGGAGGGATCAGCCCCAGCATTTT.